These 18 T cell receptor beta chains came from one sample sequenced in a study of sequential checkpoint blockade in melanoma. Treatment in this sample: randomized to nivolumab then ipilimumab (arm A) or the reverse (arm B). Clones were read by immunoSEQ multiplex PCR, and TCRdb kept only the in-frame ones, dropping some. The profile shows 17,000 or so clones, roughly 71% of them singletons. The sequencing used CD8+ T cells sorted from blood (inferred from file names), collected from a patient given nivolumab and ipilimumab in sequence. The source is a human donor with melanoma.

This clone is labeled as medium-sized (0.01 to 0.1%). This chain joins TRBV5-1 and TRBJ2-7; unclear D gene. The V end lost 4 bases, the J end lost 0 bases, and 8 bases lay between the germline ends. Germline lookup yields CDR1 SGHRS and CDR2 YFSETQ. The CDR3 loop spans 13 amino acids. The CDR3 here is CASSLELSYEQYF. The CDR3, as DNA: TGCGCCAGCAGCCTAGAACTCTCCTACGAGCAGTACTTC.

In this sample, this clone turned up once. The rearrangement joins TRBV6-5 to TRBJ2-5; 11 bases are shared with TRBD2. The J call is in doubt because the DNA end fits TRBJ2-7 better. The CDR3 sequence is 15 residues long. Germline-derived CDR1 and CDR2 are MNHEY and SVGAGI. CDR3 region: CASSPGTSGSYEQYF. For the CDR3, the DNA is TGTGCCAGCAGCCCCGGGACTAGCGGCTCCTACGAGCAGTACTTC.

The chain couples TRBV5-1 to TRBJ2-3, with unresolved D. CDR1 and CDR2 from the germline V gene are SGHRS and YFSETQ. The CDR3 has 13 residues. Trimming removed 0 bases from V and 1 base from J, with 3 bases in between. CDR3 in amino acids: CASSLGGTDTQYF. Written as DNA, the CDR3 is TGCGCCAGCAGCTTGGGCGGCACAGATACGCAGTATTTT.

The CDR3 is CASSPGDSVGYEQYF. In DNA form, the CDR3 reads TGCGCCAGCAGCCCGGGGGACTCAGTGGGCTACGAGCAGTACTTC. The chain employs TRBV4-1 and TRBJ2-7, with D possibly matching TRBD2 (6 bases). In germline, CDR1 is MGHRA, CDR2 YSYEKL. Trimming shortened V by 4 bases and J by 3 bases, and 16 bases separated the two germline ends. CDR3 length: 15 residues.

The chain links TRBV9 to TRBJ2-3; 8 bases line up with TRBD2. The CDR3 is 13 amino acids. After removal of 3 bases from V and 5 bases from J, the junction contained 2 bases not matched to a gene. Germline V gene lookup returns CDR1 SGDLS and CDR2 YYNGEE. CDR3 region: CASSAGGGDTQYF. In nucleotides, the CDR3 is TGTGCCAGCAGCGCCGGGGGGGGAGATACGCAGTATTTT.

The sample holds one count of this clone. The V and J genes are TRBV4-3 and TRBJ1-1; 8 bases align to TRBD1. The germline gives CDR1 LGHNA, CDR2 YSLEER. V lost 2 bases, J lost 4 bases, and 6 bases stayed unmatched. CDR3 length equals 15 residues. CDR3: CASSQRQGWGTEAFF. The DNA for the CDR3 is TGCGCCAGCAGCCAAAGACAGGGGTGGGGCACTGAAGCTTTCTTT.

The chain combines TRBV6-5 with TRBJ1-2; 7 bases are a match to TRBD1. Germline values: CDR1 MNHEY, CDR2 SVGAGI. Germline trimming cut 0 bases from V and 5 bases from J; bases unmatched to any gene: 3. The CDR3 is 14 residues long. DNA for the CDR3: TGTGCCAGCAGTTACTCCCCAGGGGGATATGGCTACACCTTC. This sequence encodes CASSYSPGGYGYTF.

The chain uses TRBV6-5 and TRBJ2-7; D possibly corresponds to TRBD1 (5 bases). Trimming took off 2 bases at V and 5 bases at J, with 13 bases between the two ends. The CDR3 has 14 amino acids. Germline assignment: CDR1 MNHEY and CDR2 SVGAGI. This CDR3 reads CASSYRNSRDEQYF. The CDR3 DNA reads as TGTGCCAGCAGTTACCGAAACTCCAGGGACGAGCAGTACTTC.

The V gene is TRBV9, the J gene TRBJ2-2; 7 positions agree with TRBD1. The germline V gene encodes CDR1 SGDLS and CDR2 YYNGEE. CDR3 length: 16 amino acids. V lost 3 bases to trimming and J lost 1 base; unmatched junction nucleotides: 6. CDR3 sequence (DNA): TGTGCCAGCAGCGACACCAGACAGGGGAACACCGGGGAGCTGTTTTTT. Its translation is CASSDTRQGNTGELFF.

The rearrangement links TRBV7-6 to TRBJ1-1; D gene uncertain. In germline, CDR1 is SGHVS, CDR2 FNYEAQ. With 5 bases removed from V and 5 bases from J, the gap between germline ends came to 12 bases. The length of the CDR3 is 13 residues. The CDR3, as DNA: TGTGCCAGCAGCCCGAGCGGGTTTACTGAAGCTTTCTTT. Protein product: CASSPSGFTEAFF.

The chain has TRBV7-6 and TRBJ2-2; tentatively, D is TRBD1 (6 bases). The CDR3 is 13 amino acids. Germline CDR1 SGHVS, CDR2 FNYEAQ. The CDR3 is CASGGANTGELFF. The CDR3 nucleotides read TGTGCGAGTGGGGGCGCGAACACCGGGGAGCTGTTTTTT.

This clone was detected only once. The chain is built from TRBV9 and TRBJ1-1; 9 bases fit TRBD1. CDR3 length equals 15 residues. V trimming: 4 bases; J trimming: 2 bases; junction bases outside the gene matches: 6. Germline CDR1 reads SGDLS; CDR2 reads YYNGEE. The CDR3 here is CASSLPGQGNTEAFF. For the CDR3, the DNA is TGTGCCAGCAGCCTCCCGGGACAGGGAAACACTGAAGCTTTCTTT.

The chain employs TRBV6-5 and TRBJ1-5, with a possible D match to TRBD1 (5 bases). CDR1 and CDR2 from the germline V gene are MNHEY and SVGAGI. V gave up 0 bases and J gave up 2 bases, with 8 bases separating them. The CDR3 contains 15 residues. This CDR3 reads CASSYSMTGNQPQHF. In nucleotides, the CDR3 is TGTGCCAGCAGTTACTCGATGACAGGCAATCAGCCCCAGCATTTT.

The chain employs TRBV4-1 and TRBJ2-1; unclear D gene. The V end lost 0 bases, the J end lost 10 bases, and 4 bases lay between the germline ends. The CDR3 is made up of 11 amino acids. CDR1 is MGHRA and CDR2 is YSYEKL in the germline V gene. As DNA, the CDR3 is TGCGCCAGCAGCCAAGAACGGGAGCAGTTCTTC. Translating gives CASSQEREQFF.

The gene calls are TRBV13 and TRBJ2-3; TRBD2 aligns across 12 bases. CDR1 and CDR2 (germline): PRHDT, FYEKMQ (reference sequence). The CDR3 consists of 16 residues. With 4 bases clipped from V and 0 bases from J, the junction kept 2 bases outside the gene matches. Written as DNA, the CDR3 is TGTGCCAGCAGCTGGGGGACTAGCGGGAGCACAGATACGCAGTATTTT. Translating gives CASSWGTSGSTDTQYF.

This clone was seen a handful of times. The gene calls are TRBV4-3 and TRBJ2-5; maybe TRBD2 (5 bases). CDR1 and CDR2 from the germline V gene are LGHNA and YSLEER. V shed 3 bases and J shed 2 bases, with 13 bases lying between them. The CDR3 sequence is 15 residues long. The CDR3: CASSQSMTGQETQYF. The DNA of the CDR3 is TGCGCCAGCAGCCAGTCAATGACGGGGCAAGAGACCCAGTACTTC.

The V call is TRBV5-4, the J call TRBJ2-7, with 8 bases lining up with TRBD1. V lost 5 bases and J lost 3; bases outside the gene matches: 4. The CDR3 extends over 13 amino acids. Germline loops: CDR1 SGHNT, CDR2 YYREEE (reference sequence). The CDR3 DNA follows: TGTGCCAGCAGGCAGGGGGCTAACTACGAGCAGTACTTC. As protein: CASRQGANYEQYF. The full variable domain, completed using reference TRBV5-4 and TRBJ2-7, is ETGVTQSPTHLIKTRGQQVTLRCSSQSGHNTVSWYQQALGQGPQFIFQYYREEENGRGNFPPRFSGLQFPNYSSELNVNALELDDSALYLCASRQGANYEQYFGPGTRLTVT.

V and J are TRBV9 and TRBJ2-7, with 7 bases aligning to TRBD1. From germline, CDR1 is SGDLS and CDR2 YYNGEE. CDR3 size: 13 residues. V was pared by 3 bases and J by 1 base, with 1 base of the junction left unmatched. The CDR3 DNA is TGTGCCAGCAGCGCGGGACAGTCCTACGAGCAGTACTTC. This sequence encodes CASSAGQSYEQYF.